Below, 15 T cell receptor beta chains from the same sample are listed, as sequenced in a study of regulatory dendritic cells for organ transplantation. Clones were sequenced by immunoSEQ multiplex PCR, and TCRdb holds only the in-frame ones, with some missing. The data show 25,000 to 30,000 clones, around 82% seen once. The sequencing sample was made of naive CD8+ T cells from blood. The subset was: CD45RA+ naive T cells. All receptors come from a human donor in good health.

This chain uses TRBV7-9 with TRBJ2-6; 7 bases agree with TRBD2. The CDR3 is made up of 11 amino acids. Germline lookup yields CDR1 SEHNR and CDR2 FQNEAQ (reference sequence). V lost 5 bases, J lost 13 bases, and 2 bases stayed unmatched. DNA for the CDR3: TGTGCCAGCAGCCAGGGACTAGTCCTGACTTTC. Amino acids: CASSQGLVLTF. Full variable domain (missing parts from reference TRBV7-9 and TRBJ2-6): DTGVSQNPRHKITKRGQNVTFRCDPISEHNRLYWYRQTLGQGPEFLTYFQNEAQLEKSRLLSDRFSAERPKGSFSTLEIQRTEQGDSAMYLCASSQGLVLTFGAGSRLTVL.

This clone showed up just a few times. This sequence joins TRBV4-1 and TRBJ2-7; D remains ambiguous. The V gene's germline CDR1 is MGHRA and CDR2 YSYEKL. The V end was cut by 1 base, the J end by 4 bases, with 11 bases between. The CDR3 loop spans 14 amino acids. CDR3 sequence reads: CASSQGQIGYEQYF. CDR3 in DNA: TGCGCCAGCAGCCAAGGGCAGATCGGGTACGAGCAGTACTTC.

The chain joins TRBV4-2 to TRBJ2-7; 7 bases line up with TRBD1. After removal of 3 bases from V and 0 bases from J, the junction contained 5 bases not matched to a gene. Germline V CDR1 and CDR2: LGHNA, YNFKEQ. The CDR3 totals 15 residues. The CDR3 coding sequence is TGTGCCAGCAGCCACGGGACAGATAGCTCCTACGAGCAGTACTTC. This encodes CASSHGTDSSYEQYF.

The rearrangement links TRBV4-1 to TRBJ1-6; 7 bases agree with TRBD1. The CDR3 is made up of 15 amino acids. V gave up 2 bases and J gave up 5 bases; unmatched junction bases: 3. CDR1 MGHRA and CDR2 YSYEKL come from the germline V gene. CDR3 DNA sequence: TGCGCCAGCAGCCAACGGACAGGAGATAATTCACCCCTCCACTTT. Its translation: CASSQRTGDNSPLHF.

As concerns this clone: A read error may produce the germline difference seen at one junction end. The CDR3 loop reads CAGRISGGEQFF. CDR3 nucleotide sequence: TGTGCCGGCAGGATTAGCGGGGGGGAGCAGTTCTTC. J is TRBJ2-1 and V is TRBV2; 10 bases are shared with TRBD2. The length of the CDR3 is 12 residues. Germline V gene data show CDR1 as SNHLY and CDR2 as FYNNEI. Variable domain in full (rest from reference TRBV2 and TRBJ2-1): EPEVTQTPSHQVTQMGQEVILRCVPISNHLYFYWYRQILGQKVEFLVSFYNNEISEKSEIFDDQFSVERPDGSNFTLKIRSTKLEDSAMYFCAGRISGGEQFFGPGTRLTVL.

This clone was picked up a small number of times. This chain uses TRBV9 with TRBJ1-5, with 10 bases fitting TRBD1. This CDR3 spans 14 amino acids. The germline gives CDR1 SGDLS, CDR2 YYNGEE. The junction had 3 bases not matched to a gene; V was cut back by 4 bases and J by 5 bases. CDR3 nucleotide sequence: TGTGCCAGCAGCTACGGACAGGGGGATCAGCCCCAGCATTTT. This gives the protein CASSYGQGDQPQHF.

CDR3 bases: TGCGCCAGCAGCCCGGAAGGGAGCGAGCAGTACTTC. Its translation: CASSPEGSEQYF. The chain is built from TRBV4-1 and TRBJ2-7; D may be TRBD2 (5 bases). Germline V gives CDR1 MGHRA, CDR2 YSYEKL. CDR3 length equals 12 residues. V gave up 4 bases and J gave up 6 bases, with 10 bases separating them.

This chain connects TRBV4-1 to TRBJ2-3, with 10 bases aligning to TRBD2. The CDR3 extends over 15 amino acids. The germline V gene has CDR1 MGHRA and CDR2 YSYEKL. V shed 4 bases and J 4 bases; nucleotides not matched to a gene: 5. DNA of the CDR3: TGCGCCAGCAGCCTAGAGAGCGGGGGGGCAGATACGCAGTATTTT. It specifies CASSLESGGADTQYF.

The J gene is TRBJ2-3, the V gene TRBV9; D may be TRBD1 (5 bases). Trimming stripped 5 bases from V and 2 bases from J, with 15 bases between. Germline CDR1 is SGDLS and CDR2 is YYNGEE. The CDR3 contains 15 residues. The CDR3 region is CASSPGIAATDTQYF. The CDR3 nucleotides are TGTGCCAGCAGTCCAGGGATTGCGGCCACAGATACGCAGTATTTT.

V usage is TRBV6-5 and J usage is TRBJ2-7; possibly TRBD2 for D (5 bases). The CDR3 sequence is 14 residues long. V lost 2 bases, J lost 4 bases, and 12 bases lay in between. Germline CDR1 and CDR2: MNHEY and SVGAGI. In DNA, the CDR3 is TGTGCCAGCAGTTACCGAGAGGGTGGGTACGAGCAGTACTTC. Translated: CASSYREGGYEQYF.

The CDR3 here is CASSLGGGEAYNEQFF. The CDR3 DNA reads TGTGCCAGCAGCTTAGGGGGCGGGGAAGCCTACAATGAGCAGTTCTTC. The rearrangement uses TRBV13 and TRBJ2-1, with a possible D match to TRBD2 (6 bases). V lost 0 bases, J lost 2 bases, and 11 bases lay in between. CDR1 is PRHDT, CDR2 FYEKMQ, per germline (reference sequence). The CDR3 runs to 16 residues. Supplemented by reference TRBV13 and TRBJ2-1, the full variable domain reads AAGVIQSPRHLIKEKRETATLKCYPIPRHDTVYWYQQGPGQDPQFLISFYEKMQSDKGSIPDRFSAQQFSDYHSELNMSSLELGDSALYFCASSLGGGEAYNEQFFGPGTRLTVL.

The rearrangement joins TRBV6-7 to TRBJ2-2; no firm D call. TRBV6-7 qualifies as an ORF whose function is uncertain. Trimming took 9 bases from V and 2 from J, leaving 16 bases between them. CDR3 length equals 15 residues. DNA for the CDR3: TGTGCCAGTGGTAGGTCCAGGCAAAACACCGGGGAGCTGTTTTTT. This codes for CASGRSRQNTGELFF.

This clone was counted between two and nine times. The CDR3 sequence: CASKSGSSSYNEQFF. The CDR3 DNA is TGTGCCAGCAAAAGCGGATCGAGCTCCTACAATGAGCAGTTCTTC. The rearrangement uses TRBV2 and TRBJ2-1; weak D call: TRBD2 (5 bases). V dropped 7 bases and J dropped 0 bases, with 13 bases sitting between them. CDR1 and CDR2 from the germline V gene are SNHLY and FYNNEI. The CDR3 loop spans 15 amino acids.

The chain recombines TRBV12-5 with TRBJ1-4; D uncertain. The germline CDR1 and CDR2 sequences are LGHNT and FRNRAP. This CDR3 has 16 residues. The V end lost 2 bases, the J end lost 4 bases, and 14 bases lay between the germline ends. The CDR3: CASGLIGSGFNEKLFF. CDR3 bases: TGTGCTAGTGGTTTGATCGGGTCGGGGTTTAATGAAAAACTGTTTTTT.

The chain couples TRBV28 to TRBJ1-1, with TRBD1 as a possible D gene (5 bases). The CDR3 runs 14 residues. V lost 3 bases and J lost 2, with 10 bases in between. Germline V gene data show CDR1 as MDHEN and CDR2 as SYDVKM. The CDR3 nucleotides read TGTGCCAGCAGTTTCCAGACAGACAACACTGAAGCTTTCTTT. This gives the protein CASSFQTDNTEAFF.